These 17 T cell receptor beta chains were all obtained from the same sample, sequenced in a study of T-cell memory formation after mild COVID-19. TCRdb itself ran the 5' RACE reads through MiXCR, one entry per CDR3 protein. Among approximately 290,000 distinct CDR3 sequences listed, 15% to 20% were seen once. The sample comprised PBMCs or a T cell subset sorted from them (not recorded which). The receptors come from a man younger than 30 who had mild COVID-19 (a few samples of this study predate the infection). Cell type and time point are not known.

The rearrangement joins TRBV2 to TRBJ1-5, with a tentative D call TRBD1 (5 bases). Trimming removed 11 bases from V and 2 bases from J, with 13 bases in between. Germline lookup yields CDR1 SNHLY and CDR2 FYNNEI. This CDR3 contains 13 residues. The DNA for the CDR3 is TGTGCCTCAAAGTGGGACGGCAATCAGCCCCAGCATTTT. Translated, it gives CASKWDGNQPQHF.

This clonotype showed up just a few times. The rearrangement uses TRBV7-2 and TRBJ1-5, with D possibly matching TRBD1 (5 bases). Trimming took off 8 bases at V and 5 bases at J, with 16 bases between the two ends. The germline CDR1 and CDR2 sequences are SGHTA and FQGNSA. There are 14 residues in the CDR3. The CDR3 region has the DNA TGTGCCAGCGCCCCCCAGGGAACCCATCAGCCCCAGCATTTT. This gives the protein CASAPQGTHQPQHF.

The V gene is TRBV4-1, the J gene TRBJ2-7; D is perhaps TRBD1 (5 bases). CDR1 MGHRA and CDR2 YSYEKL come from the germline V gene. CDR3 size: 14 residues. V lost 0 bases and J lost 3, with 9 bases in between. The CDR3 region has the DNA TGCGCCAGCAGCCAAGACAGGGATCACTACGAGCAGTACGTC. This gives the protein CASSQDRDHYEQYV.

The rearrangement joins TRBV5-1 to TRBJ2-5; D might be TRBD1 or TRBD2, each matching 5 bases. The CDR3 covers 12 residues. Germline V gene data show CDR1 as SGHRS and CDR2 as YFSETQ. The V and J ends lost 7 bases and 5 bases respectively, with 12 bases between them. The CDR3 region has the DNA TGCGCCAGCCGACTTGAGGGGGAGACCCAGTACTTC. This gives the protein CASRLEGETQYF.

The chain recombines TRBV7-8 with TRBJ2-2; 8 bases are a match to TRBD1. Germline V gene lookup returns CDR1 SGHVS and CDR2 FQNEAQ. The CDR3 spans 15 residues. Losses at the gene ends were 4 bases for V and 3 bases for J; bases not matched to a gene: 4. The CDR3 here is CASSYPGQDTGELFF. The CDR3 nucleotides are TGTGCCAGCAGCTATCCGGGACAGGACACCGGGGAGCTGTTTTTT.

The CDR3 region is CASSYFSNQPQHF. In DNA form, the CDR3 reads TGTGCCAGCAGTTACTTTAGCAATCAGCCCCAGCATTTT. This chain links TRBV6-5 with TRBJ1-5; D ambiguous. V gave up 1 base and J gave up 0 bases, with 1 base separating them. Germline lookup yields CDR1 MNHEY and CDR2 SVGAGI. The length of the CDR3 is 13 residues.

The J gene is TRBJ2-5, the V gene TRBV7-6; D may be TRBD2 (6 bases). The CDR3 runs to 16 residues. The ends were cut back, 5 bases at V and 4 bases at J, with 20 bases in the middle. CDR1 and CDR2 from the germline V gene are SGHVS and FNYEAQ. CDR3 sequence (DNA): TGTGCCAGCAGCCTGAGGCTGGGGACTCCACGAGAGACCCAGTACTTC. Translated: CASSLRLGTPRETQYF.

The gene calls are TRBV29-1 and TRBJ2-7, with no clear D. With 2 bases removed from V and 4 bases from J, the gap between germline ends came to 9 bases. The CDR3 contains 12 residues. CDR1 is SQVTM and CDR2 is ANQGSEA in the germline V gene. In DNA, the CDR3 is TGCAGCGTTGAAAACGCTCGGTACGAGCAGTACTTC. Translated, it gives CSVENARYEQYF.

This clonotype showed up just a few times. V gene TRBV6-5 combines with J gene TRBJ2-3; D gene ambiguous. CDR1 and CDR2 from the germline V gene are MNHEY and SVGAGI. The CDR3 contains 14 residues. The ends were cut back, 0 bases at V and 6 bases at J, with 10 bases in the middle. Here the CDR3 DNA reads TGTGCCAGCAGTTACTCGTTGGCCGCTGATACGCAGTATTTT. Its translation is CASSYSLAADTQYF.

The V and J genes are TRBV29-1 and TRBJ2-7, with TRBD1 identical over 9 bases. CDR1 SQVTM and CDR2 ANQGSEA come from the germline V gene. The V and J ends lost 6 bases and 5 bases, in that order; junction bases with no gene match: 11. CDR3 length: 14 amino acids. The CDR3 reads CSVRSTGGNDEQYF. CDR3 DNA: TGCAGCGTGAGGTCAACAGGGGGCAACGACGAGCAGTACTTC.

This clonotype was observed a handful of times. The chain couples TRBV6-5 to TRBJ2-3, with 7 bases identical to TRBD2. Looked up from germline, CDR1 is MNHEY and CDR2 is SVGAGI. This CDR3 has 14 amino acids. With V trimmed by 7 bases and J by 2 bases, 6 bases remained unmatched. CDR3 nucleotide sequence: TGTGCCAGCAATAAAGCGGGGTCCACAGATACGCAGTATTTT. Residues: CASNKAGSTDTQYF.

The chain joins TRBV5-1 to TRBJ1-5, with D possibly matching TRBD1 (6 bases). CDR3 length: 14 amino acids. V lost 4 bases to trimming and J lost 5 bases, with 13 bases between them. CDR1 and CDR2 from the germline V gene are SGHRS and YFSETQ. The chain's CDR3 is CASSPGQPDQPQHF. The CDR3, as DNA: TGCGCCAGCAGCCCTGGACAGCCAGATCAGCCCCAGCATTTT.

J is TRBJ1-1 and V is TRBV7-2; D is unclear. The CDR3 loop spans 14 amino acids. Germline CDR1 is SGHTA and CDR2 is FQGNSA. V was shortened by 3 bases and J by 1 base, with 9 bases between the two germline ends. CDR3 in amino acids: CASSFSSGNTEAFF. CDR3 coding DNA: TGTGCCAGCAGCTTTTCTTCTGGGAACACTGAAGCTTTCTTT. Full variable domain (missing parts from reference TRBV7-2 and TRBJ1-1): GAGVSQSPSNKVTEKGKDVELRCDPISGHTALYWYRQSLGQGLEFLIYFQGNSAPDKSGLPSDRFSAERTGGSVSTLTIQRTQQEDSAVYLCASSFSSGNTEAFFGQGTRLTVV.

This chain connects TRBV20-1 to TRBJ2-3, with TRBD2 identical over 7 bases. Germline V gene sequence: CDR1 DFQATT, CDR2 SNEGSKA (reference sequence). This CDR3 is 13 amino acids long. V dropped 3 bases and J dropped 2; count of bases not matched to a gene: 2. CDR3 DNA sequence: TGCAGTGCTAGGCGGGAGTACACAGATACGCAGTATTTT. Its protein is CSARREYTDTQYF.

The chain couples TRBV11-2 to TRBJ2-5; TRBD2 aligns across 10 bases. This CDR3 region has 15 residues. Germline lookup yields CDR1 SGHAT and CDR2 FQNNGV. With 5 bases clipped from V and 5 bases from J, the junction kept 8 bases outside the gene matches. CDR3 loop: CASSRSGGVGETQYF. The CDR3 nucleotides read TGTGCCAGCAGCCGAAGCGGGGGGGTCGGGGAGACCCAGTACTTC.

V usage is TRBV3-1 and J usage is TRBJ2-3; the D gene could be TRBD1 or TRBD2 (5 bases each). This CDR3 has 14 amino acids. The germline V gene has CDR1 LGHDT and CDR2 YNNKEL (reference sequence). Trimming removed 0 bases at V and 4 bases at J, with 8 bases between. The CDR3 nucleotides are TGTGCCAGCAGCCAAGATGAGGGGCCAGATACGCAGTATTTT. Its translation is CASSQDEGPDTQYF.

CDR3 region: CASAWTDNYGYTF. The CDR3 region has the DNA TGTGCCTCCGCATGGACAGATAACTATGGCTACACCTTC. The chain links TRBV7-8 to TRBJ1-2; a possible D gene is TRBD1 (6 bases). V lost 11 bases, J lost 1 base, and 14 bases lay in between. In germline, CDR1 is SGHVS, CDR2 FQNEAQ. There are 13 residues in the CDR3.